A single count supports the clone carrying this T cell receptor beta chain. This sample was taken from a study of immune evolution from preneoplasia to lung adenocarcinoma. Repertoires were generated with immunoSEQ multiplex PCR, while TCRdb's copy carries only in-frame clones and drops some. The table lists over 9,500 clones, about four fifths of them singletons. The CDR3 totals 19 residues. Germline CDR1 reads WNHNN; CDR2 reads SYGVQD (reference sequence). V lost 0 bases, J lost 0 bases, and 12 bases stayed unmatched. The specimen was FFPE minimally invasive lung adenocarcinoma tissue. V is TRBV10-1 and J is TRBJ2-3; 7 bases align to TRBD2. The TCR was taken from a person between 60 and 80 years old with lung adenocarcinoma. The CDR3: CASSESPAGPPLSTDTQYF. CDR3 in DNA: TGCGCCAGCAGTGAGTCCCCAGCGGGGCCCCCCTTAAGCACAGATACGCAGTATTTT.